A selection of T cell receptor beta chains follows, all from one sample in a study of blood T cell repertoires in COVID-19. The repertoire was sequenced with immunoSEQ multiplex PCR; TCRdb's copy has only in-frame clones and lacks some. The data hold approximately 210,000 clones, with around four fifths observed a single time. What was sequenced was peripheral blood. The receptors derive from a man between 60 and 70 years old with COVID-19, enrolled during active disease. The CDR3 runs from the conserved cysteine through the conserved F or W. Fields, in order: J gene, V gene, D gene, clone size, CDR3 DNA, CDR3 protein. D genes are given only for firm matches. The size entry is marked missing in some rows and otherwise reads once, few, many or a size class.

TRBJ1-2,TRBV14,NA,NA,TGTGCCAGCAGCCAAGTACAAAACTATGGCTACACCTTC,CASSQVQNYGYTF
TRBJ1-2,TRBV6-5,TRBD1,NA,TGTGCCAGCAGAGAGACAGGGTTCTATGGCTACACCTTC,CASRETGFYGYTF
TRBJ1-1,TRBV11-2,TRBD1,NA,TGTGCCAGCAGCTTTTCCGGGACAGGGGGGACTGAAGCTTTCTTT,CASSFSGTGGTEAFF
TRBJ1-4,TRBV11-2,NA,NA,TGTGCCAGCAGCCTCATGGGAGGTCGTAATGAAAAACTGTTTTTT,CASSLMGGRNEKLFF
TRBJ1-1,TRBV20-1,NA,NA,TGCAGTGCTAGTGCCCCAGGGATGGGGGCGGAAGCTTTCTTT,CSASAPGMGAEAFF
TRBJ1-1,TRBV15,TRBD1,few,TGTGCCACCAGGGATCCGGGACAGGGGATGAACACTGAAGCTTTCTTT,CATRDPGQGMNTEAFF
TRBJ2-7,TRBV27,NA,NA,TGTGCCAGCAGTCCGACAGTTCCGACCTACGAGCAGTACTTC,CASSPTVPTYEQYF
TRBJ1-4,TRBV10-2,NA,NA,TGCGCCAGCAGCAGGGGAGGGGATAATGAAAAACTGTTTTTT,CASSRGGDNEKLFF
TRBJ1-6,TRBV9,NA,NA,TGTGCCAGCAGCGTCCGGGGGGACGACTATAATTCACCCCTCCACTTT,CASSVRGDDYNSPLHF
TRBJ1-1,TRBV7-2,NA,NA,TGTGCCAGCAGCCTAAACCCAGGGAACACTGAAGCTTTCTTT,CASSLNPGNTEAFF